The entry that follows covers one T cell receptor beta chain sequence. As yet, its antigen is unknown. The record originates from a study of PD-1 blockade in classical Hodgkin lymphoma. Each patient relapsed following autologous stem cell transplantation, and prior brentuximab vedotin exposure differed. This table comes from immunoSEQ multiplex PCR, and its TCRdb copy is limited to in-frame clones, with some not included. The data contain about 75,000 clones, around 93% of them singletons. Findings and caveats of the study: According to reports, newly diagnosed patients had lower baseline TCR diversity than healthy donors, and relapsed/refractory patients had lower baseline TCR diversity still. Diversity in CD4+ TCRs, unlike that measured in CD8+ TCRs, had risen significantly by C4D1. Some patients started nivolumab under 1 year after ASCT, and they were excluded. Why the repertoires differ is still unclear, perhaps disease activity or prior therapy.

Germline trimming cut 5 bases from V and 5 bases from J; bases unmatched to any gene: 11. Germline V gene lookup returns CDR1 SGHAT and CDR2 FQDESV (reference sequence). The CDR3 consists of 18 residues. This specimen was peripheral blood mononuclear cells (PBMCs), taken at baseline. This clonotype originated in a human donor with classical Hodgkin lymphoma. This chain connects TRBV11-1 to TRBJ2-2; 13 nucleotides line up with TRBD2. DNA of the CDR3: TGTGCCAGCAGCGACCGATTCCGACTAGCGGGAGGAACCGGGGAGCTGTTTTTT. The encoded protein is CASSDRFRLAGGTGELFF.